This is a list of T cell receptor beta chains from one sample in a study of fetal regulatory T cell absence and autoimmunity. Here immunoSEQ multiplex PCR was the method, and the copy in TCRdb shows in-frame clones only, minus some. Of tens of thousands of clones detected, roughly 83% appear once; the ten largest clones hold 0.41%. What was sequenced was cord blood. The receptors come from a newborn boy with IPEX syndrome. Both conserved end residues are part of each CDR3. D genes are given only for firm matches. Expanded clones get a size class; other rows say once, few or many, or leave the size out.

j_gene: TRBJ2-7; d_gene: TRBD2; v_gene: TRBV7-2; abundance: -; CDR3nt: TGTGCCAGCAGCTTTGGACTAGCGCTATCCTACGAGCAGTACTTC; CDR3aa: CASSFGLALSYEQYF
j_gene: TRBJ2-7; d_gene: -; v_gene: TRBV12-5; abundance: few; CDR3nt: TGTGCTAGTGGACCCAGGCGTTCCTACGAGCAGTACTTC; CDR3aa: CASGPRRSYEQYF
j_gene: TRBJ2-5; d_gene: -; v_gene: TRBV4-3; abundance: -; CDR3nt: TGCGCCAGCAGCCACCTACCGGGAGTCCAAGAGACCCAGTACTTC; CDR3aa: CASSHLPGVQETQYF
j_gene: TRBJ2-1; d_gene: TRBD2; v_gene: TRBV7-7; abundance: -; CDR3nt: TGTGCTAGCAGCTTAGCGGGGGGGTACAATGAGCAGTTCTTC; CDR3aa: CASSLAGGYNEQFF
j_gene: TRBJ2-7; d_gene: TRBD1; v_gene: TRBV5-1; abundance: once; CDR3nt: TGCGCCAGCAGCTTGGGGACAGGGGGCGAGCAGTACTTC; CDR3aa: CASSLGTGGEQYF
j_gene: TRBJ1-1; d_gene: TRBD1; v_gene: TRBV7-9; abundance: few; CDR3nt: TGTGCCAGCAGCTCCCAACAGGGGGAAGCTTTCTTT; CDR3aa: CASSSQQGEAFF
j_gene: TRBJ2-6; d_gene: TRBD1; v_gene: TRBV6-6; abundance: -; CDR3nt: TGTGCCAGCAGTTGGACAGGCACTGTGGCCAACGTCCTGACTTTC; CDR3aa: CASSWTGTVANVLTF
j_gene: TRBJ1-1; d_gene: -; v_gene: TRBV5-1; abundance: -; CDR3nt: TGCGCCAGCAGCTTGAGGGGGAACACTGAAGCTTTCTTT; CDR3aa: CASSLRGNTEAFF
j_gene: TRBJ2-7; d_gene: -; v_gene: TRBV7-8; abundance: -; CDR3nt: TGTGCCAGCAGCCCTGGTTCCTACGAGCAGTACTTC; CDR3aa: CASSPGSYEQYF
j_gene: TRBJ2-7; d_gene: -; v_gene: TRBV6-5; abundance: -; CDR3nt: TGTGCCAGCAGTGAAGTCCACGAGCAGTACTTC; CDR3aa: CASSEVHEQYF
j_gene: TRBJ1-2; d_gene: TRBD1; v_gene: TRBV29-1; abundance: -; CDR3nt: TGCAGCTATTTCGGGACAGGGAGCTATGGCTACACCTTC; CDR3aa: CSYFGTGSYGYTF
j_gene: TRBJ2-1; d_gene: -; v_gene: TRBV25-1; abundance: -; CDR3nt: TGTGCCAGCAGTGAACGAGCCGGACCCGAGGTTGAGCAGTTCTTC; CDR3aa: CASSERAGPEVEQFF
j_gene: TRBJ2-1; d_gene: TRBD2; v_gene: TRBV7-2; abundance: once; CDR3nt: TGTGCCAGCAGCTTAGGATTTGGACTAGCGGTCCACAATGAGCAGTTCTTC; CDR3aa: CASSLGFGLAVHNEQFF
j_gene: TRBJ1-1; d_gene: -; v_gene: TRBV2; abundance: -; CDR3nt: TGTGCCAGCAGAGAGACAGGCGACACTGAAGCTTTCTTT; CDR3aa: CASRETGDTEAFF
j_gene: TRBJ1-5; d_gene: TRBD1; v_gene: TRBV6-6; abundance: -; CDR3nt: TGTGCCAGCAGTTGGACAGGGGGCAATCAGCCCCAGCATTTT; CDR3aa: CASSWTGGNQPQHF
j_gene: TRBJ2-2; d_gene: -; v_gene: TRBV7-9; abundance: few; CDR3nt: TGTGCCAGCAGCTTAACGCTGTCCTTGGGGGAGCTGTTTTTT; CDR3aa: CASSLTLSLGELFF
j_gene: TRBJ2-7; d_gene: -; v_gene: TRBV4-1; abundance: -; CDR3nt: TGCGCCAGCAGCCAAGATAAACAACAGCCCTACGAGCAGTACTTC; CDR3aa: CASSQDKQQPYEQYF
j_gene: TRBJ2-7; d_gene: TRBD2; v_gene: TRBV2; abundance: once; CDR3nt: TGTGCCAGCAGTGAATCTGCGCGGGGGGCTCCTTTCTACGAGCAGTACTTC; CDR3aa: CASSESARGAPFYEQYF
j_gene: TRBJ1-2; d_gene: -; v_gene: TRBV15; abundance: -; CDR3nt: TGTGCCACCAGCAGGCTGATGAGGGAGGGCTACACCTTC; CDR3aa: CATSRLMREGYTF
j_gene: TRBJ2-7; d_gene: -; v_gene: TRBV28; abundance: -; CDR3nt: TGTGCCAGCAGTTCGGGACGGGGAGACACCTACGAGCAGTACTTC; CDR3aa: CASSSGRGDTYEQYF
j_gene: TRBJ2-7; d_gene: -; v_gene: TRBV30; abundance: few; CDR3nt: TGTGCCTGGAGTTCCCCAAACGGACTATTCGAGCAGTACTTC; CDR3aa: CAWSSPNGLFEQYF
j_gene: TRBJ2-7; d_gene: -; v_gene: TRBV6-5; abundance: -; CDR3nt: TGTGCCAGCAGGTTAGCGGCCCCCTACGAGCAGTACTTC; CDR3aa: CASRLAAPYEQYF
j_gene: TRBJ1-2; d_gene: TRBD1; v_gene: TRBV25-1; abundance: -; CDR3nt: TGTGCCAGCAGCCGACAGGGACTCTATGGCTACACCTTC; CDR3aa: CASSRQGLYGYTF
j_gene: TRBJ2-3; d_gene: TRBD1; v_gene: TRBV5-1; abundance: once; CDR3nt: TGCGCCAGCAGCTTGGCTCCGACAGGGACAGATACGCAGTATTTT; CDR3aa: CASSLAPTGTDTQYF
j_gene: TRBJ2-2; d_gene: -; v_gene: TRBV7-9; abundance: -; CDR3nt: TGTGCCAGCAGTTTCTCGGGGAACACCGGGGAGCTGTTTTTT; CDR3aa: CASSFSGNTGELFF
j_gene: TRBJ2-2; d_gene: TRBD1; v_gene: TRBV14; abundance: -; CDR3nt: TGTGCCAGAGCGTTACAGGGGGGCACCGGGGAGCTGTTTTTT; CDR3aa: CARALQGGTGELFF
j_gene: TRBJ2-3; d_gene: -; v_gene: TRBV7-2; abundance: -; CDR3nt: TGTGCCAGCAGCCTCACTAGCACCCCAGCAGATACGCAGTATTTT; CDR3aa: CASSLTSTPADTQYF
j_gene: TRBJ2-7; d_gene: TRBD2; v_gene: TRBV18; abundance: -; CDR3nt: TGTGCCAGCTCACAAGGGGTAGCGGGGTTTTCCGAGCAGTACTTC; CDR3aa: CASSQGVAGFSEQYF
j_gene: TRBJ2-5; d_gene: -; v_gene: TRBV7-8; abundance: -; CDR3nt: TGTGCCAGCAGCTTCCCGGACGGAAAAGAGACCCAGTACTTC; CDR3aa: CASSFPDGKETQYF
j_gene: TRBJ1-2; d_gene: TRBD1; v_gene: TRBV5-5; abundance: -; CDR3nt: TGTGCCAGCAGCTTGTGGGGCAGGGGGCATAACTATGGCTACACCTTC; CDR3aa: CASSLWGRGHNYGYTF
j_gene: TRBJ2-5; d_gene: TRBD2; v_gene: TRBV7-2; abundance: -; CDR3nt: TGTGCCAGCAGCTTCGAACGGGGGGATGGAGAGACCCAGTACTTC; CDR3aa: CASSFERGDGETQYF
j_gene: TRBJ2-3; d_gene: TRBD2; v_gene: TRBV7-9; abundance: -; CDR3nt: TGTGCCAGCAGCTTAGGACTAGCGGGAGGCACAGATACGCAGTATTTT; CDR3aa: CASSLGLAGGTDTQYF
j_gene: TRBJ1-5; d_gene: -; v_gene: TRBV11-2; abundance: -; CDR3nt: TGTGCCAGCAGCCCAGGAGGGTTTCAGCCCCAGCATTTT; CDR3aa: CASSPGGFQPQHF
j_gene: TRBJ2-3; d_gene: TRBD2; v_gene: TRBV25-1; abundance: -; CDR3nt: TGTGCCAGCAGTGACTCCAGCGGGGGGGCCACAGATACGCAGTATTTT; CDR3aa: CASSDSSGGATDTQYF
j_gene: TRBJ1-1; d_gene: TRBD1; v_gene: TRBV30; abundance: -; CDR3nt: TGTGCCTGGAGTGTACAGGGGGACACTGAAGCTTTCTTT; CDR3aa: CAWSVQGDTEAFF
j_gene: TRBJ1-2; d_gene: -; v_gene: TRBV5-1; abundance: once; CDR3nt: TGCGCCAGCAGCTTGAATCCACGGGGCAACTATGGCTACACCTTC; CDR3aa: CASSLNPRGNYGYTF
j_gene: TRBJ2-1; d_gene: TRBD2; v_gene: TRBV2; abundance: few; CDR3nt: TGTGCCAGAACTAGCGGGAGCTACAATGAGCAGTTCTTC; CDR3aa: CARTSGSYNEQFF
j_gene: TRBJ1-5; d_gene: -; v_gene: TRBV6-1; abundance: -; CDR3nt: TGTGCCAGCAGTGGTGGAAGAGGGGAGAATAGCAATCAGCCCCAGCATTTT; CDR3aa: CASSGGRGENSNQPQHF
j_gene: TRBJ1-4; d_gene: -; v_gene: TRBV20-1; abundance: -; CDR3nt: TGCAGTGCTAGTGGAAACGAAAAACTGTTTTTT; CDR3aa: CSASGNEKLFF
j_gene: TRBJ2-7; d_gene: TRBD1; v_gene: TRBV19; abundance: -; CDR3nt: TGTGCCAGTAGTGCCGACAGGGTTGGAACCTACGAGCAGTACTTC; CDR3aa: CASSADRVGTYEQYF
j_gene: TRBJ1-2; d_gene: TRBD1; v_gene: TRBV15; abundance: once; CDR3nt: TGTGCCACCAGCAGAGAAGGACAGGGCTATGGCTACACCTTC; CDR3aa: CATSREGQGYGYTF
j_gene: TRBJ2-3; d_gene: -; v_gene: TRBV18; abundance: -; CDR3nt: TGTGCCAGCTCACCGAACAGGAACACAGATACGCAGTATTTT; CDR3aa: CASSPNRNTDTQYF
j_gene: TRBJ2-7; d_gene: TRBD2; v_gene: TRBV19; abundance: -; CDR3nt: TGTGCCAGTAGGGACCCCGGGACTAGTAACGAGCAGTACTTC; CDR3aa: CASRDPGTSNEQYF
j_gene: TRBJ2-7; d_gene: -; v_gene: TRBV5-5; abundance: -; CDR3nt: TGTGCCAGCAGCTCATATTTACAGGCGCCCTACGAGCAGTACTTC; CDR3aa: CASSSYLQAPYEQYF
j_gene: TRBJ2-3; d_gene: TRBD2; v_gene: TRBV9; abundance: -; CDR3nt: TGTGCCAGCAGCGTAGGTCTAGCGGGGGAAGATACGCAGTATTTT; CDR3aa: CASSVGLAGEDTQYF
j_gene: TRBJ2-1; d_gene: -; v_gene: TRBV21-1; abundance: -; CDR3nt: TGTGCCAGCACTCCGGGAGGTAGCGGGGCCAGTGAGCAGTTCTTC; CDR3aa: CASTPGGSGASEQFF
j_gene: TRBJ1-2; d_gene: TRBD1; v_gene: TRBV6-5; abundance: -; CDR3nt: TGTGCCAGCAGTTTCCGGGACAGCAACTATGGCTACACCTTC; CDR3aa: CASSFRDSNYGYTF
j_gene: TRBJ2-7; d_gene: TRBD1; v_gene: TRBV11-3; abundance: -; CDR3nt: TGTGCCAGCAGCTTAGAGGGACAGACCTACGAGCAGTACTTC; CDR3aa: CASSLEGQTYEQYF
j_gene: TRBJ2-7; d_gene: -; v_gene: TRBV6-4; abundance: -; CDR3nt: TGTGCCAGCCGATACTACGGGGGGCCCTCCTACGAGCAGTACTTC; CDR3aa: CASRYYGGPSYEQYF
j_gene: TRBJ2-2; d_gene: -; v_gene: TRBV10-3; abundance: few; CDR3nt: TGTGCCATCAGTGAGTCCAGGATCGGAGCCGGGGAGCTGTTTTTT; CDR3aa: CAISESRIGAGELFF
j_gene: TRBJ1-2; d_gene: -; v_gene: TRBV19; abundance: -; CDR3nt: TGTGCCAGTAGGCTACAGGGAAACTATGGCTACACCTTC; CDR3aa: CASRLQGNYGYTF
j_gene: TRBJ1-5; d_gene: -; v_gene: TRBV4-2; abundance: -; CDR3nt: TGTGCCAGCAGCCAAGATCGACGTGGCAGGGGAGGACAGCCCCAGCATTTT; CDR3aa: CASSQDRRGRGGQPQHF
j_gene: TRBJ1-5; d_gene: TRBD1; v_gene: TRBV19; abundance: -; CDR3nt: TGTGCCAGTAGTCCGGGGGCAGGGGGCAGTCAGCCCCAGCATTTT; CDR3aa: CASSPGAGGSQPQHF
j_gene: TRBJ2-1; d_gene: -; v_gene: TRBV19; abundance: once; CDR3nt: TGTGCCACTTCCGGCGGGATCGGGGCCTACAATGAGCAGTTCTTC; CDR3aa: CATSGGIGAYNEQFF
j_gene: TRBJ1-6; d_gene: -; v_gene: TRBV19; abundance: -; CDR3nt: TGTGCCAGTAGTATAGCGGGCGATAATTCACCCCTCCACTTT; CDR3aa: CASSIAGDNSPLHF
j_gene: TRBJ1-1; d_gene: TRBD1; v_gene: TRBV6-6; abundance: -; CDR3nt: TGTGCCAGCCACGGACAGGGGGGGACTGAAGCTTTCTTT; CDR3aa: CASHGQGGTEAFF
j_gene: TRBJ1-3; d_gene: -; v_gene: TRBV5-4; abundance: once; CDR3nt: TGTGCCAGCAGCGCCGGACGGACCTCTGGAAACACCATATATTTT; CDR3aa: CASSAGRTSGNTIYF
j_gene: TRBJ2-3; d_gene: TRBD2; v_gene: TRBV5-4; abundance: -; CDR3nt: TGTGCCAGCAGCTGGGGGGGACTCACAGATACGCAGTATTTT; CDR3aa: CASSWGGLTDTQYF